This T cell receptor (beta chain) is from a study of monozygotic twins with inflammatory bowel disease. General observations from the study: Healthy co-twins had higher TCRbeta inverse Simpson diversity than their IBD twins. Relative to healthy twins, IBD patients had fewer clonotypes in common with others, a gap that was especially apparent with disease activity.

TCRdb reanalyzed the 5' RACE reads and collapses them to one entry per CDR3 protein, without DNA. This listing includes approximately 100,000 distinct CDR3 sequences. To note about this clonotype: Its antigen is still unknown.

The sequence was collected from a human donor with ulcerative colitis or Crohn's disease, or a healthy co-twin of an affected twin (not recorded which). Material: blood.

CDR3: CSARYSGRKQDTQYF. The gene calls are TRBV20-1 and TRBJ2-3; checking the TCRdb D call of TRBD2 is not possible without DNA. Germline-derived CDR1 and CDR2 are DFQATT and SNEGSKA (reference sequence). The length of the CDR3 is 15 residues.